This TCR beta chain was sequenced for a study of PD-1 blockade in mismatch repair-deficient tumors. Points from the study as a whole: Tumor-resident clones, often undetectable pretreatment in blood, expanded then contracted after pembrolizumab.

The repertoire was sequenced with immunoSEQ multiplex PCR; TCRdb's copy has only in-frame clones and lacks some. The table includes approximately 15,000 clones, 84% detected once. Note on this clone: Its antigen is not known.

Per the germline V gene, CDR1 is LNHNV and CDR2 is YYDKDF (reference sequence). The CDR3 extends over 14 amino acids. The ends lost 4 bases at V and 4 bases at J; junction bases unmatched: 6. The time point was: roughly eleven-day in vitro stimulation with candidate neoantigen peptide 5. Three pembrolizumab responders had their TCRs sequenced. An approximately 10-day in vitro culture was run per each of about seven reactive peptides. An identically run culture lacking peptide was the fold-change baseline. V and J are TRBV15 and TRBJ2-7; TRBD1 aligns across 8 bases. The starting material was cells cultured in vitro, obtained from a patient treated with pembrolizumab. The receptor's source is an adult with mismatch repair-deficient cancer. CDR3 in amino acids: CATSKGQGGYEQYF. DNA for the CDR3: TGTGCCACCAGCAAAGGACAGGGAGGATACGAGCAGTACTTC.